One T cell receptor beta chain is described in this entry. The sample belongs to a study of OX40 agonist ivuxolimab in advanced cancers. Germline V lookup: CDR1 LNHDA, CDR2 SQIVND (reference sequence). V was pared by 0 bases and J by 7 bases, with 9 bases between. This CDR3 has 14 residues. Measured with immunoSEQ multiplex PCR; TCRdb has only the in-frame clones, and not every one. The table includes around 56,000 clones, approximately 80% detected once. Sample: CD4+ or CD8+ T cells sorted from blood, taken in a trial of the OX40 agonist ivuxolimab. The origin of this receptor is an adult with an advanced solid tumor such as melanoma, head and neck, liver or kidney cancer. This chain joins TRBV19 and TRBJ1-4; D not resolved. The chain's CDR3 is CASSIDRAREKLFF. In DNA, the CDR3 is TGTGCCAGTAGTATAGACCGGGCGCGTGAAAAACTGTTTTTT. Based on the CDR3 plus reference TRBV19 and TRBJ1-4, the full variable domain is DGGITQSPKYLFRKEGQNVTLSCEQNLNHDAMYWYRQDPGQGLRLIYYSQIVNDFQKGDIAEGYSVSREKKESFPLTVTSAQKNPTAFYLCASSIDRAREKLFFGSGTQLSVL.